A single TCR beta chain is shown here with its context. Genomic DNA templated the TCR beta VDJ and CDR3 profiling. TCRdb called the reads again in MiXCR, with one record for every CDR3 protein. The table includes approximately 200,000 distinct CDR3 sequences, 40% to 60% detected once. This specimen belongs to a study of CD8+CD57+ T cells in acquired aplastic anemia. An expansion of CD8+CD57+ cells by flow cytometry had been shown in patients chosen for sequencing. CDR1 and CDR2 from the germline V gene are GTSNPN and SVGIG (reference sequence). The CDR3 consists of 15 residues. The junction had 5 bases not matched to a gene; V was cut back by 1 base and J by 4 bases.

The sample consisted of sorted CD4+, CD8+, or CD8+CD57+ T cells (not recorded which) from PBMCs. J is TRBJ2-5 and V is TRBV30; 11 bases fit TRBD1. This clonotype was obtained from a human donor with aplastic anemia. DNA for the CDR3: TGTGCCTGGAGTGGGGACAGGGGGGTTAGAGAGACCCAGTACTTC. Translating it yields CAWSGDRGVRETQYF.